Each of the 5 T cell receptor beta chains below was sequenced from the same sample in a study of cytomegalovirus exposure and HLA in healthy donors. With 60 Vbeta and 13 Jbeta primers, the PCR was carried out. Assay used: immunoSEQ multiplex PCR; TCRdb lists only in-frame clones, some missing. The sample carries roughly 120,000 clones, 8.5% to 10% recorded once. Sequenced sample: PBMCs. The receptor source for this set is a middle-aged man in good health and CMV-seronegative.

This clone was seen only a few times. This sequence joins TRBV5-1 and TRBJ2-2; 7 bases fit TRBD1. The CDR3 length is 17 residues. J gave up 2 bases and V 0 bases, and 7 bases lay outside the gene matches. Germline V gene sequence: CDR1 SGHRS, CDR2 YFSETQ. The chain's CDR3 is CASSLANRGHNTGELFF. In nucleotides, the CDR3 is TGCGCCAGCAGCTTGGCGAACAGGGGCCATAACACCGGGGAGCTGTTTTTT.

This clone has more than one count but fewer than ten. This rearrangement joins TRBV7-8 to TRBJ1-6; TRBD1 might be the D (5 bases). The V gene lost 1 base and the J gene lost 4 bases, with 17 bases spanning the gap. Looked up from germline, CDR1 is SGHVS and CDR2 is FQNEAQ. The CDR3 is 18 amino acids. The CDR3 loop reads CASSLEFQGNTYNSPLHF. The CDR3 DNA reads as TGTGCCAGCAGCTTAGAGTTCCAGGGAAATACGTATAATTCACCCCTCCACTTT.

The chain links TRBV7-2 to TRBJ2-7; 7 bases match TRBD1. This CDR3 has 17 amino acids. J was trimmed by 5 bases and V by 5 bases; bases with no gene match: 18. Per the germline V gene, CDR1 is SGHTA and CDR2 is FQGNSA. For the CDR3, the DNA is TGTGCCAGCAGCACAGCTTTCCGGGACAGCACAGTCCACGAGCAGTACTTC. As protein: CASSTAFRDSTVHEQYF.

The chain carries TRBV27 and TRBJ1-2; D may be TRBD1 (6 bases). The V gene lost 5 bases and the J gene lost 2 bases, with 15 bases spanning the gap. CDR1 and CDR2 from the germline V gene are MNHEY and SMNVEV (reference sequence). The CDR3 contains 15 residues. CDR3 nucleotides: TGTGCCAGCAGTCCCCGATTCGGGACAAACTATGGCTACACCTTC. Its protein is CASSPRFGTNYGYTF.

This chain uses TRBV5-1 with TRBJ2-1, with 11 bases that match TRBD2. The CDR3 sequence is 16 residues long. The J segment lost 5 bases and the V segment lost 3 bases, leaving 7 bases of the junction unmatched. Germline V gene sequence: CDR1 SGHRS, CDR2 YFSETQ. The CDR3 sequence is CASSSFTSGGHNEQFF. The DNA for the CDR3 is TGCGCCAGCAGCTCCTTCACTAGCGGGGGCCACAATGAGCAGTTCTTC.